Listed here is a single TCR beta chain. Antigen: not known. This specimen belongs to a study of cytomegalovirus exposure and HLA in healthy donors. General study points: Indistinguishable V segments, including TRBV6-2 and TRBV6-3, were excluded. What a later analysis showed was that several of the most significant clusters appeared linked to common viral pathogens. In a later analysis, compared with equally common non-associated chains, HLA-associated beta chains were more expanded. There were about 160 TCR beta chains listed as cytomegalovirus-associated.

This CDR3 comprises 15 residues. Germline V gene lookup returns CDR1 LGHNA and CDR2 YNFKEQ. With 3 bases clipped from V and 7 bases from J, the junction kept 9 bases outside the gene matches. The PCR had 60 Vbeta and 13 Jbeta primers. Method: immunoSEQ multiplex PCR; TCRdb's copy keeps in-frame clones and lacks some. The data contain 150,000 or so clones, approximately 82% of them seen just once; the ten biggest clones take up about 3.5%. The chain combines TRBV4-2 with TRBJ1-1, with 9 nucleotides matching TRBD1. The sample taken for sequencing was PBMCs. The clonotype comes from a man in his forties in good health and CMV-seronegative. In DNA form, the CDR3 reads TGTGCCAGCAGCCACACGACAGGGGGGGCCGATGAAGCTTTCTTT. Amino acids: CASSHTTGGADEAFF.